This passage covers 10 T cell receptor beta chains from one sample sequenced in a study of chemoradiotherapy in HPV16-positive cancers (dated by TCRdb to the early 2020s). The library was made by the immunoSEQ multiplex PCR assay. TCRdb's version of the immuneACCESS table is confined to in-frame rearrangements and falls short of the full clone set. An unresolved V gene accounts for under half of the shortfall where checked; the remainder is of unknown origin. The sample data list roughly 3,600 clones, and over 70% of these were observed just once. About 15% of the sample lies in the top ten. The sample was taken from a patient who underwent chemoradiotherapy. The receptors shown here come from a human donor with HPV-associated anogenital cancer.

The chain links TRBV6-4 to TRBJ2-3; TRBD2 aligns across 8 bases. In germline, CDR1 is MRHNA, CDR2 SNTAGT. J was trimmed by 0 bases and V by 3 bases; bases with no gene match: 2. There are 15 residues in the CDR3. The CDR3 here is CASSESSGSTDTQYF. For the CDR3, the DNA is TGTGCCAGCAGTGAGTCTAGCGGGAGCACAGATACGCAGTATTTT.

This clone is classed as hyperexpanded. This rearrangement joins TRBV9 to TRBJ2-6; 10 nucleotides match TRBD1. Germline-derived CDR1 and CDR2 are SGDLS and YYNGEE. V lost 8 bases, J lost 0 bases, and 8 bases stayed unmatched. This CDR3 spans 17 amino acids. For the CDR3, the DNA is TGTGCCAGTCTCCCGGGACAGGGGAACTCTGGGGCCAACGTCCTGACTTTC. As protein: CASLPGQGNSGANVLTF.

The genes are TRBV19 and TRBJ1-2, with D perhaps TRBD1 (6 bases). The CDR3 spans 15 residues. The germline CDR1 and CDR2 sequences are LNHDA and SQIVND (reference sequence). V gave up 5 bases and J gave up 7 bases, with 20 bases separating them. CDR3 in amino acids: CASSLQDSSSGGYTF. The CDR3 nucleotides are TGTGCCAGTAGTCTCCAGGACAGCAGTTCCGGTGGCTACACCTTC. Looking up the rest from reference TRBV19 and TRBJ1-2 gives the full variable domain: DGGITQSPKYLFRKEGQNVTLSCEQNLNHDAMYWYRQDPGQGLRLIYYSQIVNDFQKGDIAEGYSVSREKKESFPLTVTSAQKNPTAFYLCASSLQDSSSGGYTFGSGTRLTVV.

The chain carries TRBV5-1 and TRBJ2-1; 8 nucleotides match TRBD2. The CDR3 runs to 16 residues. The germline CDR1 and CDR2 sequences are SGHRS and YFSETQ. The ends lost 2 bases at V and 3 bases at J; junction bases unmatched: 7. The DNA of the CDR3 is TGCGCCAGCAGCTTAGCGGGGGCGATCGACTACAATGAGCAGTTCTTC. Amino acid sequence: CASSLAGAIDYNEQFF.

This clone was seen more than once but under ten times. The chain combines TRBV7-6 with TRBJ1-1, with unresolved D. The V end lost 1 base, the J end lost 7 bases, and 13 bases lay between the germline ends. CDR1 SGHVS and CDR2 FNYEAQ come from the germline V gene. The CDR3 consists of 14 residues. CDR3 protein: CASSLGPRAVEAFF. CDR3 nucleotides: TGTGCCAGCAGCTTAGGGCCGAGGGCGGTTGAAGCTTTCTTT. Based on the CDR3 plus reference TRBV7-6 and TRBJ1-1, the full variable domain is GAGVSQSPRYKVTKRGQDVALRCDPISGHVSLYWYRQALGQGPEFLTYFNYEAQQDKSGLPNDRFSAERPEGSISTLTIQRTEQRDSAMYRCASSLGPRAVEAFFGQGTRLTVV.

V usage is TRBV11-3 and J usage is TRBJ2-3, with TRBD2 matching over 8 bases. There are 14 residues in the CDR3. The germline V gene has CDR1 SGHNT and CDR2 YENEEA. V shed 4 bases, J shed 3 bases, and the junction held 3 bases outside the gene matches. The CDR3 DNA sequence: TGTGCCAGCAGCTACGGGGGGGATACAGATACGCAGTATTTT. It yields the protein CASSYGGDTDTQYF.

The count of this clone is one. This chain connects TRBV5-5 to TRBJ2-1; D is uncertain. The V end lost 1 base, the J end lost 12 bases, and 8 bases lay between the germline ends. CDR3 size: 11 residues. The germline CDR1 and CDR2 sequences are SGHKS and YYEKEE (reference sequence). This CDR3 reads CASSLMMLQFF. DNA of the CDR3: TGTGCCAGCAGCTTGATGATGCTGCAGTTCTTC.

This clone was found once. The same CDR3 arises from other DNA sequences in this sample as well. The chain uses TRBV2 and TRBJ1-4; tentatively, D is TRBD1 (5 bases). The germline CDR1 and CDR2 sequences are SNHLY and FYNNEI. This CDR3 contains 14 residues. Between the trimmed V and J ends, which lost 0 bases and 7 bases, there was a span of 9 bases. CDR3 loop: CASSEALQGEKLFF. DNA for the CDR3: TGTGCCAGCAGTGAAGCGCTTCAGGGTGAAAAACTGTTTTTT. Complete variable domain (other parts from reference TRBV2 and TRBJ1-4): EPEVTQTPSHQVTQMGQEVILRCVPISNHLYFYWYRQILGQKVEFLVSFYNNEISEKSEIFDDQFSVERPDGSNFTLKIRSTKLEDSAMYFCASSEALQGEKLFFGSGTQLSVL.

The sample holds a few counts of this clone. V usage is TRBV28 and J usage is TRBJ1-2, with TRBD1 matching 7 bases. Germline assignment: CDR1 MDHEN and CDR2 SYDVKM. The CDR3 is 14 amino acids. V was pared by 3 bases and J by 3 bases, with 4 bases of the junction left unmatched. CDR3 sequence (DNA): TGTGCCAGCAGTTTGATGGACAGGCACTATGGCTACACCTTC. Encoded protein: CASSLMDRHYGYTF.

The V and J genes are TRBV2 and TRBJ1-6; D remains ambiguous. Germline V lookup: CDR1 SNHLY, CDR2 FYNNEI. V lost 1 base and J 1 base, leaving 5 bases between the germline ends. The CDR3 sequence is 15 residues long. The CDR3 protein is CASSEDYSYNSPLHF. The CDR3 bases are TGTGCCAGCAGTGAAGATTATTCCTATAATTCACCCCTCCACTTT.